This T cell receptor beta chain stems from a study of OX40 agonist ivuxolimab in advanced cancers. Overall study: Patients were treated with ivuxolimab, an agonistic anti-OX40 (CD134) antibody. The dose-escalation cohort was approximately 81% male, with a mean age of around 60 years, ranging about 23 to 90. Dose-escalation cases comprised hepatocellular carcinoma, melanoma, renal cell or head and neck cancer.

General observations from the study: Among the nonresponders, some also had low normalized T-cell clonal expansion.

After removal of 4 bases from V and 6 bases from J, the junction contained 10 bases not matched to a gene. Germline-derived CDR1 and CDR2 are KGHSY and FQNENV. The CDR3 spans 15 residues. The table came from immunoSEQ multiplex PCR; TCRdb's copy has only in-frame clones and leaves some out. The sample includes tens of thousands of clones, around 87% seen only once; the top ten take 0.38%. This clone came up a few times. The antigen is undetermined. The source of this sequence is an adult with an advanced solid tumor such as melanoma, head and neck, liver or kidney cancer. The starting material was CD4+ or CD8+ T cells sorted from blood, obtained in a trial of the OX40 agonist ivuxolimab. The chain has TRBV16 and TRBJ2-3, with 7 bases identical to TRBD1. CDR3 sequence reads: CASSRQTGPQDTQYF. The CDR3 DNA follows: TGTGCCAGCAGCCGACAGACAGGGCCCCAGGATACGCAGTATTTT.